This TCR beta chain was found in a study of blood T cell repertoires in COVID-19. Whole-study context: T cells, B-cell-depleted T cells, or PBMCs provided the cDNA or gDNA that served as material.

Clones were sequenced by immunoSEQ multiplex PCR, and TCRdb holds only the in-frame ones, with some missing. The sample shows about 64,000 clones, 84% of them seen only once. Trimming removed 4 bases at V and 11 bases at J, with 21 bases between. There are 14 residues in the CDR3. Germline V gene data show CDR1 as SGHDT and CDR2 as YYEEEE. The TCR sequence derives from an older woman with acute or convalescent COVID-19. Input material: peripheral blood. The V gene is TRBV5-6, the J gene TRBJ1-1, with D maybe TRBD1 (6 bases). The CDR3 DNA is TGTGCCAGCAGCCCCCAACAGGGACGTTCGATCGCTTTCTTT. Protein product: CASSPQQGRSIAFF.